The T cell receptor beta chain described here comes from a study of blood T cell repertoires in COVID-19. Across the study: There were acute and convalescent COVID-19 samples, and they came from the United States, Italy and Spain. PBMCs, B-cell-depleted T cells, or T cells provided the cDNA or gDNA that made up the material.

Using immunoSEQ multiplex PCR, the repertoire was profiled, and TCRdb retains in-frame clones only, with some absent. This repertoire shows a few hundred thousand clones, about 85% found once; its top ten account for 3% to 4%. The CDR3 has 15 residues. Per the germline V gene, CDR1 is KGHDR and CDR2 is SFDVKD. J lost 2 bases, V lost 3 bases, and 3 bases had no gene match. The source of this sequence is a woman aged 18-29 years with acute or convalescent COVID-19. The sample taken for sequencing was peripheral blood. The rearrangement joins TRBV24-1 to TRBJ2-5; TRBD1 matches at 9 bases. CDR3 sequence: CATSDGGQGQETQYF. CDR3 DNA: TGTGCCACCAGTGATGGAGGACAGGGGCAAGAGACCCAGTACTTC.